This T cell receptor (beta chain) emerged from a study of T cell repertoires in cytomegalovirus infection. Overall study: It was the public TCR beta signatures that indicated both CMV infection and matching HLA type. Study conclusions and caveats: HLA-C-restricted CMV clonotypes gave the most frequent clonotype in two of eight donors. Of the TCR beta families, the public ones yielded a cumulative frequency that identified carriers of CMV plus the relevant HLA.

J lost 9 bases, V lost 0 bases, and 14 bases had no gene match. Looked up from germline, CDR1 is MNHEY and CDR2 is SVGEGT. CDR3 length: 17 amino acids. This clonotype is a singleton in its sample. The antigen is undetermined. A single record per CDR3 protein comes from TCRdb applying MiXCR to the reads. The repertoire consists of 100,000 to 150,000 distinct CDR3 sequences, with roughly a quarter occurring once and the leading ten covering about 37%. The sequenced sample was PBMCs, sequenced either directly or after in vitro stimulation (not recorded which). The clonotype originates from a human donor in good health (CMV status not recorded). Some clones in this sample may be carry-over from other donors' samples. The chain carries TRBV6-2 or TRBV6-3 and TRBJ2-1; TRBD2 aligns across 7 bases. CDR3 loop: CASSYSPGLVRLGEQFF. Here the CDR3 DNA reads TGTGCCAGCAGTTACTCCCCCGGACTAGTAAGGTTGGGTGAGCAGTTCTTC.